These 19 T cell receptor beta chains originate from one sample sequenced in a study of identical twins. TCRdb independently ran MiXCR on the 5' RACE reads; one entry per CDR3 protein. The sample has about 300,000 distinct CDR3 sequences, approximately 13% seen once. The same specimen was also included in a second study, on yellow fever vaccine responses in identical twins.

The sequenced material came from CD8+ T cells sorted from blood. These receptors came from a woman aged 18 to 35 in good health.

The rearrangement uses TRBV7-9 and TRBJ1-2; D unresolved. The V gene's germline CDR1 is SEHNR and CDR2 FQNEAQ (reference sequence). The CDR3 contains 16 residues. V was shortened by 1 base and J by 0 bases, with 12 bases between the two germline ends. The CDR3 DNA reads TGTGCCAGCAGCTTAGGTACGGGGAGGACTAACTATGGCTACACCTTC. The encoded protein is CASSLGTGRTNYGYTF.

The sample holds many counts of this clonotype. The chain employs TRBV11-2 and TRBJ2-1; 11 nucleotides match TRBD1. This CDR3 spans 15 amino acids. CDR1 and CDR2 (germline): SGHAT, FQNNGV. J was trimmed by 9 bases and V by 3 bases; bases with no gene match: 7. The CDR3 DNA reads TGTGCCAGCAGCTTCTGGACAGGGGGCGAGAGTGAGCAGTTCTTC. Translated: CASSFWTGGESEQFF.

This clonotype occurred a few times. The V and J genes are TRBV3-1 and TRBJ2-1; D call uncertain. Germline values: CDR1 LGHDT, CDR2 YNNKEL (reference sequence). This CDR3 is 14 amino acids long. Between the trimmed V and J ends, which lost 0 bases and 7 bases, there was a span of 10 bases. CDR3 loop: CASSQDGGVNEQFF. CDR3 in DNA: TGTGCCAGCAGCCAAGATGGTGGAGTAAATGAGCAGTTCTTC.

This clonotype was counted at least ten times. The chain uses TRBV12-3 or TRBV12-4 and TRBJ1-5; D is possibly TRBD1 (5 bases). V lost 6 bases and J 7 bases, leaving 16 bases between the germline ends. This CDR3 is built from 14 residues. The CDR3 DNA follows: TGTGCCAGCAGCCCTAGCGGGGACTCACAGCCCCAGCATTTT. It codes for CASSPSGDSQPQHF.

CDR3 nucleotide sequence: TGTGCCACCGAGGGGGATGCGGGGATTTCCACAGATACGCAGTATTTT. The encoded protein is CATEGDAGISTDTQYF. V usage is TRBV10-3 and J usage is TRBJ2-3, with D perhaps being TRBD1 or TRBD2 (6 bases each). The V gene's germline CDR1 is ENHRY and CDR2 SYGVKD. V dropped 10 bases and J dropped 2 bases, with 22 bases sitting between them. This CDR3 region has 16 residues.

J is TRBJ2-1 and V is TRBV6-5; a weak D match, TRBD2 (6 bases). The CDR3 extends over 15 amino acids. CDR1 and CDR2 (germline): MNHEY, SVGAGI. Trimming took 7 bases from V and 7 from J, leaving 20 bases between them. CDR3 in amino acids: CASTLGIKGGNEQFF. The CDR3, as DNA: TGTGCCAGCACTTTGGGGATAAAAGGAGGGAATGAGCAGTTCTTC.

This rearrangement joins TRBV12-3 or TRBV12-4 to TRBJ2-7; unclear D gene. The CDR3 covers 14 residues. Trimming removed 2 bases at V and 2 bases at J, with 10 bases between. The CDR3 DNA reads TGTGCCAGCAGTTTAATCTCACCCACCTACGAGCAGTACTTC. This sequence encodes CASSLISPTYEQYF.

Ten or more counts support this clonotype. V and J are TRBV29-1 and TRBJ2-1; D remains unclear. Germline V gives CDR1 SQVTM, CDR2 ANQGSEA. Between the trimmed V and J ends, which lost 2 bases and 8 bases, there was a span of 7 bases. The CDR3 has 11 amino acids. Here the CDR3 reads CSVERGYEQFF. The CDR3 bases are TGCAGCGTTGAAAGAGGCTATGAGCAGTTCTTC.

This clonotype was observed a handful of times. The V and J genes are TRBV12-5 and TRBJ2-2; the D gene is possibly TRBD1 (5 bases). The CDR3 spans 16 residues. The germline gives CDR1 LGHNT, CDR2 FRNRAP. Trimming took off 4 bases at V and 2 bases at J, with 14 bases between the two ends. The CDR3 sequence: CASGSFDRTNTGELFF. DNA for the CDR3: TGTGCTAGTGGTTCCTTCGATAGGACAAACACCGGGGAGCTGTTTTTT.

This clonotype was seen a handful of times. The rearrangement links TRBV6-1 to TRBJ2-1; 9 bases are a match to TRBD2. V was pared by 0 bases and J by 4 bases, with 1 base of the junction left unmatched. The germline CDR1 and CDR2 sequences are MNHNS and SASEGT. The CDR3 covers 15 residues. The CDR3 protein is CASSEAAGGYNEQFF. DNA for the CDR3: TGTGCCAGCAGTGAAGCGGCGGGGGGGTACAATGAGCAGTTCTTC.

The chain carries TRBV24-1 and TRBJ2-5; TRBD1 matches 8 bases. The junction had 5 bases not matched to a gene; V was cut back by 4 bases and J by 5 bases. CDR3 length: 14 residues. Germline CDR1 is KGHDR and CDR2 is SFDVKD. This CDR3 reads CATSEAGGRETQYF. The CDR3 DNA reads TGTGCCACCAGTGAGGCAGGGGGCCGGGAGACCCAGTACTTC.

At least ten counts were recorded for this clonotype. The genes are TRBV24-1 and TRBJ2-1; tentative D call: TRBD2 (6 bases). The CDR3 loop spans 11 amino acids. Germline loops: CDR1 KGHDR, CDR2 SFDVKD. Trimming took off 9 bases at V and 10 bases at J, with 12 bases between the two ends. CDR3 DNA: TGTGCCACCGAGTCCCGGGGGGAGCAGTTCTTC. Its protein product is CATESRGEQFF.

The rearrangement links TRBV29-1 to TRBJ1-1; TRBD1 aligns across 8 bases. Germline V gene lookup returns CDR1 SQVTM and CDR2 ANQGSEA. V shed 3 bases, J shed 4 bases, and the junction held 7 bases outside the gene matches. This CDR3 spans 14 amino acids. The CDR3 DNA sequence: TGCAGCGTTGATGAGACAGGGGTCGGCACTGAAGCTTTCTTT. As protein: CSVDETGVGTEAFF.

This clonotype was detected ten times or more. The V call is TRBV5-5, the J call TRBJ2-2; D is tentatively TRBD1 or TRBD2 (5 bases each). V was trimmed by 0 bases and J by 8 bases, leaving 14 bases between them. The CDR3 is 15 residues long. The germline gives CDR1 SGHKS, CDR2 YYEKEE (reference sequence). The chain's CDR3 is CASSLAPGTGGELFF. CDR3 nucleotide sequence: TGTGCCAGCAGCTTGGCCCCCGGGACCGGGGGGGAGCTGTTTTTT.

This clonotype showed up just a few times. Germline is not matched at one junction end, which may reflect a read error. The chain is built from TRBV28 and TRBJ1-1; TRBD1 matches at 7 bases. The CDR3 is made up of 17 amino acids. Germline-derived CDR1 and CDR2 are MDHEN and SYDVKM. CDR3 region: CASSPARGGGISADAFF. CDR3 nucleotide sequence: TGTGCCAGCAGCCCCGCCCGGGGAGGGGGCATCAGCGCTGATGCTTTCTTT.

This clonotype was detected many times. The chain carries TRBV5-1 and TRBJ2-3; D tentatively reads TRBD1 or TRBD2 (5 bases each). The CDR3 runs 15 residues. The V gene lost 3 bases and the J gene lost 5 bases, with 16 bases spanning the gap. The V gene's germline CDR1 is SGHRS and CDR2 YFSETQ. The CDR3 region is CASSYRGPSGDTQYF. The CDR3 DNA reads TGCGCCAGCAGCTATCGGGGCCCCTCGGGAGATACGCAGTATTTT.

This clonotype was counted a single time. The chain combines TRBV6-2 or TRBV6-3 with TRBJ2-7; D might be TRBD1 or TRBD2, each matching 5 bases. CDR3 size: 14 residues. Germline CDR1 is MNHEY and CDR2 is SVGEGT. Trimming cost V 5 bases and J 5 bases, with 16 bases left between them. Here the CDR3 DNA reads TGTGCCAGCAGTGGCCGGGACGTACCGGACGAGCAGTACTTC. It yields the protein CASSGRDVPDEQYF.

J is TRBJ1-1 and V is TRBV6-1; 8 positions match TRBD1. This CDR3 spans 16 amino acids. The junction had 10 bases not matched to a gene; V was cut back by 6 bases and J by 1 base. CDR1 and CDR2 from the germline V gene are MNHNS and SASEGT. CDR3 DNA: TGTGCCAGCAGCCCAAACGGACAGGGAAGGAACACTGAAGCTTTCTTT. It translates to CASSPNGQGRNTEAFF.

The chain uses TRBV15 and TRBJ2-7, with 9 positions matching TRBD1. This CDR3 is built from 15 residues. Germline lookup yields CDR1 LNHNV and CDR2 YYDKDF (reference sequence). The ends lost 2 bases at V and 4 bases at J; junction bases unmatched: 6. Written as DNA, the CDR3 is TGTGCCACCAGCAGACCCGGGACAGGGATTTACGAGCAGTACTTC. Encoded protein: CATSRPGTGIYEQYF.